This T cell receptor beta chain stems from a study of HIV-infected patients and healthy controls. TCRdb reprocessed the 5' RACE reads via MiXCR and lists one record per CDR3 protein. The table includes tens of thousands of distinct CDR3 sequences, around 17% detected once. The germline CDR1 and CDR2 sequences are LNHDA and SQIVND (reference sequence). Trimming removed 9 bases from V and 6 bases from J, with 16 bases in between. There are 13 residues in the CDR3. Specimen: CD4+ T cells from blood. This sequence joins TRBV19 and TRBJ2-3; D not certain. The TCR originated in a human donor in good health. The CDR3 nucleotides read TGTGCCAGCTCCATAAACCTCCAGGATACGCAGTATTTT. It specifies CASSINLQDTQYF.